This entry is about one TCR beta chain. This clonotype was detected a few times. The clone's antigen remains unknown. No much larger clonotype is one base removed from it; base qualities were not supplied. Taken with the paper, the label for treatment or condition translates to: in vitro stimulation with specific CMV peptide epitopes to enrich CMV-specific T cells. Reading the germline V gene (reference sequence) gives CDR1 DFQATT and CDR2 SNEGSKA. Compared with germline, V lacks 1 base and J lacks 2 bases; bases without a gene match: 8. Inclusive of the bounding cysteine and phenylalanine, the CDR3 is 16 residues long. Solely the CDR3 DNA is kept, with 48 bases framed from the first base. This sample is part of a study of T cell repertoires in cytomegalovirus infection (dated by TCRdb to between 2019 and 2020). A note on the overall study: Peptide stimulations targeted recently identified HLA-C-restricted CMV epitopes, whose presentation resists viral immunomodulation, together with well-studied HLA-B-restricted epitopes. Donor HLA type was relevant to the analysis, because carriage of CMV infection together with the matching HLA type was indicated by public TCR beta signatures. Study-wide conclusions, independent of this receptor: The ex vivo response was dominated by HLA-C-restricted CMV-specific TCR beta clonotypes, and the single most frequent clonotype in two of eight donors was supplied by these HLA-C-restricted clonotypes. In both this cohort and an independent cohort of some 380 donors, the cumulative frequency of public TCR beta family members distinguished carriers of CMV infection plus the relevant HLA type.

Sequencing instrument: Illumina HiSeq 1500. Using fastp at Q25 and MiXCR, TCRdb reprocessed the public reads and kept productive beta chains. All rows with the same CDR3 protein become a single entry with the most common DNA and genes. The sample table shows hundreds of thousands of distinct CDR3 sequences, and about 31% are seen once. The ten largest account for 9.5% to 15% of the sample. The TCR sequence derives from a human donor in good health (CMV status not recorded). Some clones in this sample may be carry-over from other donors' samples. The starting material was cultured CD8+ T cells from PBMCs, obtained from culture after CMV antigen stimulation. The chain links TRBV20-1 with TRBJ2-1, and TRBD1 matches 7 of the central bases. The DNA sequence is given as TGCAGTGCTAGAGGACTCGAGGGGGCCCCCTACAATGAGCAGTTCTTC. This is translated as CSARGLEGAPYNEQFF.